Following are 25 T cell receptor beta chains from one sample sequenced in a study of blood T cell repertoires in COVID-19. Sequencing was performed with immunoSEQ multiplex PCR; in TCRdb, only in-frame clones are kept and a portion is missing. The sample includes around 63,000 clones, roughly 85% of them seen just once. Sequencing was performed on peripheral blood. The origin of the receptors is a human donor in a cohort sampled during active COVID-19.

The chain recombines TRBV18 with TRBJ2-7; tentative D call: TRBD1 (5 bases). This CDR3 comprises 13 residues. Looked up from germline, CDR1 is KGHSH and CDR2 is LQKENI. Trimming took 3 bases from V and 2 from J, leaving 8 bases between them. The CDR3 nucleotides are TGTGCCAGCTCACCGTCAGGGCCCTACGAGCAGTACTTC. Its translation: CASSPSGPYEQYF. Full variable domain (remainder filled in from reference TRBV18 and TRBJ2-7): NAGVMQNPRHLVRRRGQEARLRCSPMKGHSHVYWYRQLPEEGLKFMVYLQKENIIDESGMPKERFSAEFPKEGPSILRIQQVVRGDSAAYFCASSPSGPYEQYFGPGTRLTVT.

The chain links TRBV4-2 to TRBJ1-1; weak D call: TRBD1 (5 bases). The CDR3 is 14 residues long. Trimming left V 4 bases short and J 5 bases short, with 14 bases between. From germline, CDR1 is LGHNA and CDR2 YNFKEQ. The CDR3 DNA sequence: TGTGCCAGCAGCCCACAAACGCAGGGTACTGAAGCTTTCTTT. This translates into CASSPQTQGTEAFF.

The rearrangement links TRBV4-1 to TRBJ1-3; tentatively, D is TRBD1 (6 bases). V lost 2 bases to trimming and J lost 0 bases, with 14 bases between them. The CDR3 consists of 17 residues. CDR1 is MGHRA, CDR2 YSYEKL, per germline. The CDR3 sequence is CASSQTGTLSSGNTIYF. Written as DNA, the CDR3 is TGCGCCAGCAGCCAAACCGGGACACTCAGCTCTGGAAACACCATATATTTT.

This clone was observed once. CDR3 nucleotides: TGTGCCAGCAGCACCCGGGACTCCGGGGGCTCCTACGAGCAGTACTTC. It specifies CASSTRDSGGSYEQYF. The V call is TRBV3-1 (or the pseudogene TRBV3-2), the J call TRBJ2-7, with a tentative D call TRBD2 (6 bases). Per the germline V gene, CDR1 is LGHDT and CDR2 is YNNKEL (reference sequence). The V end lost 5 bases, the J end lost 0 bases, and 17 bases lay between the germline ends. This CDR3 is built from 16 residues.

Notes on this clone: No DNA is shown, since the ends of the CDR3 on it are uncertain; the CDR3 is the one TCRdb lists. The chain couples TRBV19 to TRBJ2-5; TRBD1, as called in the table, went unchecked against the DNA. Per germline, CDR1 LNHDA and CDR2 SQIVND (reference sequence). Termini included, the CDR3 measures 15 amino acids. This chain's CDR3 is CASSTSANREETQYF.

The V call is TRBV6-5, the J call TRBJ1-2, with 10 bases lining up with TRBD1. Looked up from germline, CDR1 is MNHEY and CDR2 is SVGAGI. Trimming took 10 bases from V and 0 from J; bases not matched to a gene: 5. The CDR3 loop spans 14 amino acids. CDR3 loop: CATTGGRSNYGYTF. The CDR3 DNA reads as TGTGCCACGACAGGGGGCAGGTCTAACTATGGCTACACCTTC.

CDR3 loop: CASSLAHRDRGFYEQYF. DNA for the CDR3: TGTGCCAGCAGCTTAGCGCACCGGGACAGGGGCTTTTACGAGCAGTACTTC. This chain connects TRBV11-2 to TRBJ2-7; 10 bases map to TRBD1. V dropped 1 base and J dropped 4; count of bases not matched to a gene: 10. The germline V gene encodes CDR1 SGHAT and CDR2 FQNNGV. The CDR3 extends over 17 amino acids.

The rearrangement uses TRBV4-1 and TRBJ2-5; 9 positions match TRBD2. CDR3 size: 16 residues. Germline CDR1 MGHRA, CDR2 YSYEKL. The V and J ends lost 3 bases and 4 bases, in that order; junction bases with no gene match: 9. CDR3 loop: CASSQGSGRGGETQYF. CDR3 bases: TGCGCCAGCAGCCAGGGTAGCGGGAGAGGGGGAGAGACCCAGTACTTC.

This chain links TRBV7-6 with TRBJ1-6, with 8 positions matching TRBD1. Germline-derived CDR1 and CDR2 are SGHVS and FNYEAQ. The CDR3 sequence is 16 residues long. V lost 5 bases and J lost 5; bases outside the gene matches: 8. CDR3: CASSVGTGLNNSPLHF. CDR3 coding DNA: TGTGCCAGCAGCGTAGGGACAGGACTGAATAATTCACCCCTCCACTTT.

The chain joins TRBV24-1 to TRBJ2-1; D call uncertain. V lost 1 base to trimming and J lost 3 bases, with 9 bases between them. The CDR3 is 15 amino acids. Germline CDR1 KGHDR, CDR2 SFDVKD. The CDR3 DNA reads as TGTGCCACCAGTGATTTTGCAGGTTTCTACAATGAGCAGTTCTTC. It codes for CATSDFAGFYNEQFF.

The V call is TRBV19, the J call TRBJ2-3; D is unclear. Germline CDR1 LNHDA, CDR2 SQIVND (reference sequence). The CDR3 sequence is 14 residues long. V gave up 3 bases and J gave up 2 bases, with 9 bases separating them. The CDR3 bases are TGTGCCAGTAGTATGAAACTCCACACAGATACGCAGTATTTT. The encoded protein is CASSMKLHTDTQYF.

This chain links TRBV19 with TRBJ2-1; TRBD2 is a possible D gene (6 bases). The V and J ends lost 3 bases and 1 base respectively, with 13 bases between them. The CDR3 spans 16 residues. CDR1 and CDR2 from the germline V gene are LNHDA and SQIVND (reference sequence). In DNA, the CDR3 is TGTGCCAGTAGTATTCGGGGGTCGCGGTCCTACAATGAGCAGTTCTTC. Amino acids: CASSIRGSRSYNEQFF.

V gene TRBV4-2 combines with J gene TRBJ2-7; the match to TRBD2 covers 8 bases. CDR1 is LGHNA and CDR2 is YNFKEQ in the germline V gene. Trimming removed 4 bases from V and 0 bases from J; junction bases left unmatched: 8. The CDR3 is 16 residues long. The CDR3 loop reads CASSLEASGSSYEQYF. Here the CDR3 DNA reads TGTGCCAGCAGCCTAGAGGCCAGCGGGAGCTCCTACGAGCAGTACTTC.

This clone was seen more than once but under ten times. The chain links TRBV7-9 to TRBJ2-3; tentative D call: TRBD2 (6 bases). Trimming pared 5 bases from V and 8 bases from J, leaving 17 bases between. Per the germline V gene, CDR1 is SEHNR and CDR2 is FQNEAQ (reference sequence). The CDR3 covers 14 residues. As DNA, the CDR3 is TGTGCCAGCAGCCCTGTTCTAGCGTCGGGTACGCAGTATTTT. This translates into CASSPVLASGTQYF.

The rearrangement uses TRBV11-2 and TRBJ2-1, with 8 positions matching TRBD2. Trimming took 5 bases from V and 2 from J; bases not matched to a gene: 8. Germline loops: CDR1 SGHAT, CDR2 FQNNGV. The CDR3 consists of 16 residues. CDR3 sequence (DNA): TGTGCCAGCAGCCCGGTAGCGGGACTCACCTACAATGAGCAGTTCTTC. This sequence encodes CASSPVAGLTYNEQFF.

This clone was recorded only once. The V gene is TRBV2, the J gene TRBJ2-5, with D unresolved. The CDR3 spans 12 residues. The ends were cut back, 3 bases at V and 4 bases at J, with 6 bases in the middle. Germline loops: CDR1 SNHLY, CDR2 FYNNEI. Written as DNA, the CDR3 is TGTGCCAGCAGTGATCAGATAGAGACCCAGTACTTC. It is translated as CASSDQIETQYF.

V usage is TRBV7-2 and J usage is TRBJ2-7; the D gene is possibly TRBD2 (6 bases). V was clipped by 3 bases and J by 6 bases, with 12 bases between them. This CDR3 is 13 amino acids long. The germline gives CDR1 SGHTA, CDR2 FQGNSA. The CDR3 here is CASSLDYRVEQYF. CDR3 DNA: TGTGCCAGCAGCTTGGACTACCGTGTCGAGCAGTACTTC.

This chain links TRBV18 with TRBJ1-4; D gene ambiguous. The ends were cut back, 4 bases at V and 8 bases at J, with 17 bases in the middle. Germline values: CDR1 KGHSH, CDR2 LQKENI. This CDR3 is built from 15 residues. CDR3 in amino acids: CASSLGRTDREKLFF. Here the CDR3 DNA reads TGTGCCAGCTCACTTGGACGGACTGATCGAGAAAAACTGTTTTTT.

V is TRBV7-6 and J is TRBJ2-5; 9 nucleotides align to TRBD2. V lost 5 bases and J lost 5; bases outside the gene matches: 18. The CDR3 totals 18 residues. In germline, CDR1 is SGHVS, CDR2 FNYEAQ. The CDR3 nucleotides are TGTGCCAGCAGCAAGAGAGTAGGGGCGGGAGGGCTGGAGGAGACCCAGTACTTC. Its protein product is CASSKRVGAGGLEETQYF.

This clone was observed a few times. This rearrangement joins TRBV6-2 or TRBV6-3 to TRBJ2-1; D unresolved. Looked up from germline, CDR1 is MNHEY and CDR2 is SVGEGT. V dropped 6 bases and J dropped 5 bases, with 23 bases sitting between them. The CDR3 length is 17 residues. CDR3 nucleotides: TGTGCCAGCAGCCATGTAAAATATAGTTTGCGGAACAATGAGCAGTTCTTC. Protein product: CASSHVKYSLRNNEQFF.

This clone appeared a single time. V usage is TRBV2 and J usage is TRBJ2-1, with 8 nucleotides matching TRBD1. There are 14 residues in the CDR3. Germline values: CDR1 SNHLY, CDR2 FYNNEI. V gave up 9 bases and J gave up 7 bases; unmatched junction bases: 11. The CDR3 nucleotides are TGTGCCAGTCTAGGGACAGGAGTGAAGAATGAGCAGTTCTTC. Translation gives CASLGTGVKNEQFF. The whole variable domain, remainder taken from reference TRBV2 and TRBJ2-1, is EPEVTQTPSHQVTQMGQEVILRCVPISNHLYFYWYRQILGQKVEFLVSFYNNEISEKSEIFDDQFSVERPDGSNFTLKIRSTKLEDSAMYFCASLGTGVKNEQFFGPGTRLTVL.

V usage is TRBV5-1 and J usage is TRBJ1-6, with D maybe TRBD1 (5 bases). The CDR3 contains 13 residues. Deletions cut 7 bases from V and 9 bases from J, with 14 bases between. Germline CDR1 reads SGHRS; CDR2 reads YFSETQ. The CDR3 region is CASRLTGGSPLHF. The CDR3, as DNA: TGCGCCAGCCGGCTGACCGGGGGTTCACCCCTCCACTTT.

The CDR3 sequence is CASSTRRGAAGELFF. The CDR3 bases are TGCGCCAGCAGCACTCGTAGGGGCGCTGCCGGGGAGCTGTTTTTT. V gene TRBV5-1 combines with J gene TRBJ2-2, with D possibly TRBD1 on 5 matching bases. Germline V gene data show CDR1 as SGHRS and CDR2 as YFSETQ. CDR3 length: 15 amino acids. Trimming stripped 4 bases from V and 6 bases from J, with 16 bases between.

The chain links TRBV7-8 to TRBJ2-2; 12 bases align to TRBD2. With 4 bases clipped from V and 3 bases from J, the junction kept 9 bases outside the gene matches. Germline V gene data show CDR1 as SGHVS and CDR2 as FQNEAQ. This CDR3 is built from 18 residues. The CDR3 region has the DNA TGTGCCAGCAGCTCCACTGTCCCTAGCGGGAGGGACACCGGGGAGCTGTTTTTT. Protein product: CASSSTVPSGRDTGELFF.

The chain is built from TRBV28 and TRBJ2-4; weak D call: TRBD1 (5 bases). Germline V lookup: CDR1 MDHEN, CDR2 SYDVKM. This CDR3 is built from 11 residues. The CDR3 DNA is TGTGCTACAGGCTGGGAAAACATTCAGTACTTC. Its protein product is CATGWENIQYF. The variable domain in full, completed from reference TRBV28 and TRBJ2-4, reads DVKVTQSSRYLVKRTGEKVFLECVQDMDHENMFWYRQDPGLGLRLIYFSYDVKMKEKGDIPEGYSVSREKKERFSLILESASTNQTSMYLCATGWENIQYFGAGTRLSVL.